These 15 T cell receptor beta chains were sequenced from one sample in a study of T cells after yellow fever vaccination. In TCRdb, the 5' RACE reads were re-called with MiXCR into one record per CDR3 protein. Here the sample spans 250,000 or so distinct CDR3 sequences, roughly 7.2% being singletons. Sequenced material: CD4+ T cells sorted from PBMCs, taken 15 days after the yellow fever booster vaccination. These receptors were obtained from a man aged 25 to 45 who received the YFV17D yellow fever vaccine.

This clonotype was observed a handful of times. The chain couples TRBV5-1 to TRBJ2-7; no clear D. The CDR3 length is 13 residues. Germline CDR1 is SGHRS and CDR2 is YFSETQ. The ends were cut back, 1 base at V and 5 bases at J, with 10 bases in the middle. For the CDR3, the DNA is TGCGCCAGCAGCTTGCCTCTAGTGAACGAGCAGTACTTC. The encoded protein is CASSLPLVNEQYF.

The V and J genes are TRBV15 and TRBJ2-3, with 9 bases lining up with TRBD2. The V gene's germline CDR1 is LNHNV and CDR2 YYDKDF (reference sequence). Trimming cost V 0 bases and J 3 bases; bases outside gene matches: 4. This CDR3 contains 16 residues. The CDR3 loop is CATSRDLTSGTDTQYF. DNA of the CDR3: TGTGCCACCAGCAGAGATCTCACTAGCGGGACAGATACGCAGTATTTT.

This clonotype was detected a few times. The chain has TRBV12-3 or TRBV12-4 and TRBJ2-4, with D unclear. The germline V and J ends were trimmed by 6 bases and 8 bases, with 11 bases remaining between them. The CDR3 extends over 12 amino acids. The CDR3 here is CASRIRRDIQYF. The CDR3 DNA is TGTGCCAGCAGGATCCGGCGCGACATTCAGTACTTC.

The sample holds many counts of this clonotype. The rearrangement links TRBV20-1 to TRBJ1-1; unclear D gene. Trimming pared 3 bases from V and 7 bases from J, leaving 6 bases between. The CDR3 is 10 amino acids. Germline CDR1 DFQATT, CDR2 SNEGSKA (reference sequence). The CDR3 loop is CSASFDEAFF. CDR3 DNA sequence: TGCAGTGCTAGTTTCGATGAAGCTTTCTTT.

This clonotype was recorded a few times. The CDR3 DNA sequence: TGCAGCGTTGTCGGGGCTGGGGCCAACGTCCTGACTTTC. Protein: CSVVGAGANVLTF. The chain employs TRBV29-1 and TRBJ2-6; TRBD2 is a possible D gene (5 bases). V shed 4 bases and J shed 2 bases, with 6 bases lying between them. The CDR3 runs 13 residues. From germline, CDR1 is SQVTM and CDR2 ANQGSEA. The whole variable domain, filled in from reference TRBV29-1 and TRBJ2-6, reads SAVISQKPSRDICQRGTSLTIQCQVDSQVTMMFWYRQQPGQSLTLIATANQGSEATYESGFVIDKFPISRPNLTFSTLTVSNMSPEDSSIYLCSVVGAGANVLTFGAGSRLTVL.

In this sample, this clonotype turned up many times. The chain couples TRBV7-9 to TRBJ2-3, with 8 bases that match TRBD2. The CDR3 loop spans 15 amino acids. The V gene's germline CDR1 is SEHNR and CDR2 FQNEAQ (reference sequence). After removal of 3 bases from V and 3 bases from J, the junction contained 5 bases not matched to a gene. CDR3 nucleotides: TGTGCCAGCAGCTTTAGCGGGAAGGGGACAGATACGCAGTATTTT. Translated: CASSFSGKGTDTQYF.

This clonotype was picked up a small number of times. This chain uses TRBV5-1 with TRBJ2-7, with 11 bases lining up with TRBD2. V shed 4 bases, J shed 1 base, and the junction held 10 bases outside the gene matches. This CDR3 contains 17 residues. The germline V gene has CDR1 SGHRS and CDR2 YFSETQ. CDR3 amino acids: CASSPWGLAATSYEQYF. The CDR3 DNA follows: TGCGCCAGCAGCCCGTGGGGACTAGCGGCTACATCCTACGAGCAGTACTTC.

The chain links TRBV19 to TRBJ2-2; TRBD2 matches at 8 bases. In germline, CDR1 is LNHDA, CDR2 SQIVND (reference sequence). This CDR3 comprises 15 residues. V was pared by 2 bases and J by 3 bases, with 2 bases of the junction left unmatched. The CDR3: CASSIWGLDTGELFF. DNA for the CDR3: TGTGCCAGTAGTATATGGGGACTAGACACCGGGGAGCTGTTTTTT.

In this sample, this clonotype turned up a few times. This rearrangement joins TRBV3-1 to TRBJ1-5, with D tentatively TRBD1 (6 bases). The germline V gene encodes CDR1 LGHDT and CDR2 YNNKEL (reference sequence). The CDR3 is 17 amino acids. V shed 1 base and J shed 2 bases, with 15 bases lying between them. The CDR3 loop is CASSQGGQLIGNQPQHF. In DNA, the CDR3 is TGTGCCAGCAGCCAAGGCGGACAGTTGATTGGCAATCAGCCCCAGCATTTT.

This clonotype has just a few counts. This chain joins TRBV18 and TRBJ2-2, with D possibly being TRBD1 (6 bases). This CDR3 has 14 residues. The V gene's germline CDR1 is KGHSH and CDR2 LQKENI. V lost 6 bases, J lost 4 bases, and 12 bases lay in between. The chain's CDR3 is CASSADRSTGELFF. The CDR3 DNA reads TGTGCCAGCTCCGCGGACAGAAGCACCGGGGAGCTGTTTTTT.

This clonotype came up many times. The genes are TRBV5-6 and TRBJ1-1; no definite D call. The germline V gene encodes CDR1 SGHDT and CDR2 YYEEEE. Trimming took off 4 bases at V and 3 bases at J, with 13 bases between the two ends. The CDR3 totals 14 residues. CDR3 loop: CASSRPDVDTEAFF. In nucleotides, the CDR3 is TGTGCCAGCAGCCGCCCCGATGTGGACACTGAAGCTTTCTTT.

Many counts were recorded for this clonotype. This chain joins TRBV10-3 and TRBJ2-1, with D perhaps matching TRBD1 (5 bases). Germline loops: CDR1 ENHRY, CDR2 SYGVKD. V lost 6 bases, J lost 10 bases, and 19 bases lay in between. The CDR3 runs 14 residues. CDR3 amino acids: CAISPGSSSGEQFF. Written as DNA, the CDR3 is TGTGCCATCAGCCCTGGGTCGAGCTCAGGGGAGCAGTTCTTC.

The table lists this clonotype with a few counts. The CDR3 nucleotides are TGTGCCTGGATCTCCACCTACGAGCAGTACTTC. It specifies CAWISTYEQYF. This chain joins TRBV30 and TRBJ2-7, with D hard to call. Trimming stripped 4 bases from V and 2 bases from J, with 6 bases between. The germline V gene has CDR1 GTSNPN and CDR2 SVGIG (reference sequence). This CDR3 has 11 amino acids.

This clonotype was recorded many times. The rearrangement links TRBV7-2 to TRBJ2-5, with a tentative D call TRBD1 (6 bases). Germline-derived CDR1 and CDR2 are SGHTA and FQGNSA. The CDR3 runs 14 residues. The V gene lost 5 bases and the J gene lost 0 bases, with 10 bases spanning the gap. The chain's CDR3 is CASSPDRYQETQYF. In nucleotides, the CDR3 is TGTGCCAGCAGCCCAGACAGGTACCAAGAGACCCAGTACTTC.

This clonotype has only a few counts. This chain links TRBV11-2 with TRBJ2-3, with TRBD2 matching over 8 bases. The germline CDR1 and CDR2 sequences are SGHAT and FQNNGV. The CDR3 consists of 15 residues. Unmatched junction bases numbered 9, after V lost 5 bases and J lost 5 bases. CDR3 in DNA: TGTGCCAGCAGCCGGCAAACGGGAGGGTTAGATACGCAGTATTTT. It codes for CASSRQTGGLDTQYF.